The 29 T cell receptor beta chains presented below share a single source sample, sequenced in a study of cytomegalovirus exposure and HLA in healthy donors. The repertoire was sequenced with immunoSEQ multiplex PCR; TCRdb's copy has only in-frame clones and lacks some. The sample lists some 130,000 clones; about nine tenths were seen once. Sequencing used PBMCs. The source of these receptors is a man between 18 and 29 years old in good health and CMV-seronegative.

This chain connects TRBV30 to TRBJ1-4; tentative D call: TRBD1 (6 bases). The V gene lost 0 bases and the J gene lost 4 bases, with 12 bases spanning the gap. This CDR3 comprises 15 residues. CDR1 GTSNPN and CDR2 SVGIG come from the germline V gene (reference sequence). CDR3 protein: CAWSVQGGVNEKLFF. The DNA of the CDR3 is TGTGCCTGGAGTGTACAGGGAGGGGTTAATGAAAAACTGTTTTTT.

This clone was observed a single time. The chain is built from TRBV15 and TRBJ2-7; D is possibly TRBD1 (5 bases). V was clipped by 3 bases and J by 2 bases, with 11 bases between them. CDR1 is LNHNV and CDR2 is YYDKDF in the germline V gene (reference sequence). The CDR3 has 14 residues. The CDR3 sequence is CATSRDKGAYEQYF. CDR3 coding DNA: TGTGCCACCAGCAGGGATAAAGGGGCCTACGAGCAGTACTTC.

V is TRBV5-1 and J is TRBJ1-2, with D maybe TRBD1 (6 bases). V lost 3 bases and J lost 4, with 10 bases in between. The CDR3 spans 13 residues. The germline V gene has CDR1 SGHRS and CDR2 YFSETQ. CDR3 DNA sequence: TGCGCCAGCAGCTACGGACAGTCCTATGGCTACACCTTC. It yields the protein CASSYGQSYGYTF.

V usage is TRBV7-2 and J usage is TRBJ2-7; 8 bases fit TRBD1. The junction had 7 bases not matched to a gene; V was cut back by 5 bases and J by 4 bases. From germline, CDR1 is SGHTA and CDR2 FQGNSA. This CDR3 comprises 14 residues. The DNA for the CDR3 is TGTGCCAGCAGCGTTGGGCAGGGGGCTTACGAGCAGTACTTC. Its translation: CASSVGQGAYEQYF.

The genes are TRBV13 and TRBJ2-7, with D possibly matching TRBD2 (6 bases). This CDR3 is built from 14 residues. V was shortened by 4 bases and J by 5 bases, with 15 bases between the two germline ends. Germline V lookup: CDR1 PRHDT, CDR2 FYEKMQ (reference sequence). The CDR3 nucleotides read TGTGCCAGCAGCTCAAGACTAGTTGTACACGAGCAGTACTTC. Its translation is CASSSRLVVHEQYF. Filled out from reference TRBV13 and TRBJ2-7, the complete variable domain reads AAGVIQSPRHLIKEKRETATLKCYPIPRHDTVYWYQQGPGQDPQFLISFYEKMQSDKGSIPDRFSAQQFSDYHSELNMSSLELGDSALYFCASSSRLVVHEQYFGPGTRLTVT.

V usage is TRBV11-2 and J usage is TRBJ2-7; maybe TRBD1 (6 bases). V gave up 3 bases and J gave up 6 bases, with 18 bases separating them. CDR1 is SGHAT, CDR2 FQNNGV, per germline. CDR3 size: 15 residues. The CDR3 region has the DNA TGTGCCAGCAGCTTGTGGGTCAGGGGTATGGGCGAGCAGTACTTC. It yields the protein CASSLWVRGMGEQYF.

The chain recombines TRBV7-2 with TRBJ2-7; D is possibly TRBD2 (5 bases). Germline-derived CDR1 and CDR2 are SGHTA and FQGNSA. Trimming took off 4 bases at V and 0 bases at J, with 10 bases between the two ends. The CDR3 loop spans 14 amino acids. CDR3 bases: TGTGCCAGCAGCTCAAATGCGGGCTCCTACGAGCAGTACTTC. It is translated as CASSSNAGSYEQYF.

For this clone: It is likely a read error, because the conserved phenylalanine at the end of the CDR3 is missing. The limits of the CDR3 on the DNA are not certain, so only TCRdb's listed CDR3 is given. J is TRBJ2-7 and V is TRBV20-1; the table calls TRBD1, which could not be checked here. The CDR3 is 8 residues long, counting both termini. CDR1 and CDR2 from the germline V gene are DFQATT and SNEGSKA (reference sequence). The CDR3 spells CSAEPAGL.

The V gene is TRBV6-5, the J gene TRBJ2-7, with D maybe TRBD1 (6 bases). The V end was cut by 6 bases, the J end by 3 bases, with 15 bases between. Germline V CDR1 and CDR2: MNHEY, SVGAGI. There are 14 residues in the CDR3. The CDR3 region is CASSRQERGYEQYF. For the CDR3, the DNA is TGTGCCAGCAGCCGACAGGAAAGGGGCTACGAGCAGTACTTC.

The chain uses TRBV7-9 and TRBJ2-7; 7 bases fit TRBD2. The V and J ends lost 5 bases and 6 bases, in that order; junction bases with no gene match: 7. CDR1 is SEHNR and CDR2 is FQNEAQ in the germline V gene (reference sequence). The CDR3 loop spans 13 amino acids. The chain's CDR3 is CASSTFGGGEQYF. In DNA, the CDR3 is TGTGCCAGCAGCACCTTTGGGGGGGGCGAGCAGTACTTC.

V is TRBV5-1 and J is TRBJ2-7; 11 nucleotides match TRBD2. Germline-derived CDR1 and CDR2 are SGHRS and YFSETQ. This CDR3 is built from 18 residues. J gave up 4 bases and V 0 bases, and 12 bases lay outside the gene matches. The CDR3 nucleotides read TGCGCCAGCAGCTTGGCCATACTAGCGGGAGCTCAGGCGTACGAGCAGTACTTC. Translated, it gives CASSLAILAGAQAYEQYF.

The CDR3 coding sequence is TGCGCCAGCAGCCAAGGAGTAGTCGGACAGGGGACCAAAGCTTTCTTT. It encodes CASSQGVVGQGTKAFF. This chain connects TRBV4-3 to TRBJ1-1; TRBD1 agrees at 9 bases. Germline V CDR1 and CDR2: LGHNA, YSLEER. The trim removed 1 base at V and 9 bases at J, leaving 12 bases unmatched. The CDR3 covers 16 residues.

The chain recombines TRBV30 with TRBJ2-3, with 14 nucleotides matching TRBD2. The CDR3 is made up of 20 amino acids. Trimming took 2 bases from V and 0 from J; bases not matched to a gene: 13. Germline CDR1 reads GTSNPN; CDR2 reads SVGIG (reference sequence). CDR3 DNA sequence: TGTGCCTGGAGTTCACAGGGACTAGCGGGAGCTCGGAGGAGCACAGATACGCAGTATTTT. Encoded protein: CAWSSQGLAGARRSTDTQYF.

J is TRBJ2-3 and V is TRBV29-1, with TRBD2 identical over 7 bases. Germline CDR1 is SQVTM and CDR2 is ANQGSEA. The CDR3 has 14 amino acids. The junction had 7 bases not matched to a gene; V was cut back by 3 bases and J by 4 bases. The CDR3 nucleotides are TGCAGCGTTGATTGGAGCGGGGTCGCAGATACGCAGTATTTT. This codes for CSVDWSGVADTQYF.

This rearrangement joins TRBV27 to TRBJ1-2; no firm D call. The CDR3 runs 16 residues. Germline lookup yields CDR1 MNHEY and CDR2 SMNVEV (reference sequence). V was cut by 2 bases and J by 0 bases, with 13 bases left in between. CDR3 bases: TGTGCCAGCAGTTTAACACTAGGGCTGACTAACTATGGCTACACCTTC. Residues: CASSLTLGLTNYGYTF.

This clone was observed once. The rearrangement links TRBV5-1 to TRBJ2-2, with 8 bases aligning to TRBD1. The trim removed 4 bases at V and 2 bases at J, leaving 10 bases unmatched. The germline V gene encodes CDR1 SGHRS and CDR2 YFSETQ. The CDR3 is made up of 17 amino acids. The CDR3 coding sequence is TGCGCCAGCAGCCCGGGCGGACAGGGACCCAACACCGGGGAGCTGTTTTTT. The encoded protein is CASSPGGQGPNTGELFF.

The CDR3 is CASSNSGDSYEQYF. The CDR3 bases are TGCGCCAGCAGCAATTCCGGGGACTCCTACGAGCAGTACTTC. V gene TRBV5-1 combines with J gene TRBJ2-7; perhaps TRBD2 as D (5 bases). Germline V CDR1 and CDR2: SGHRS, YFSETQ. The CDR3 length is 14 residues. Trimming cost V 4 bases and J 0 bases, with 11 bases left between them.

This clone was counted between two and nine times. V is TRBV10-1 and J is TRBJ2-1; tentatively, D is TRBD2 (5 bases). The ends were cut back, 6 bases at V and 8 bases at J, with 14 bases in the middle. Germline CDR1 is WNHNN and CDR2 is SYGVQD (reference sequence). CDR3 length: 13 amino acids. CDR3 amino acids: CASRAGRSDEQFF. DNA of the CDR3: TGCGCCAGCAGGGCCGGACGTAGCGATGAGCAGTTCTTC.

The chain joins TRBV7-2 to TRBJ2-2; 9 bases are a match to TRBD2. Germline lookup yields CDR1 SGHTA and CDR2 FQGNSA. The CDR3 totals 14 residues. Trimming at V came to 10 bases and at J to 3 bases, leaving 6 bases not matched to a gene. The CDR3 region has the DNA TGTGCCACCTCAGGCGGGAGGGACACCGGGGAGCTGTTTTTT. Translation: CATSGGRDTGELFF.

The chain couples TRBV4-1 to TRBJ1-4; 9 bases are shared with TRBD1. Unmatched junction bases numbered 5, after V lost 5 bases and J lost 7 bases. The CDR3 totals 14 residues. CDR1 is MGHRA, CDR2 YSYEKL, per germline. The CDR3 coding sequence is TGCGCCAGCAGCGTACAGGGGGCCTTTGAAAAACTGTTTTTT. It translates to CASSVQGAFEKLFF.

The rearrangement links TRBV4-2 to TRBJ2-5, with 10 bases matching TRBD1. Germline V gene lookup returns CDR1 LGHNA and CDR2 YNFKEQ. Trimming removed 1 base from V and 3 bases from J; junction bases left unmatched: 8. This CDR3 is 17 amino acids long. The CDR3 loop is CASSQGLMDRGEETQYF. The CDR3 nucleotides read TGTGCCAGCAGCCAAGGTCTGATGGACAGGGGGGAAGAGACCCAGTACTTC.

The rearrangement links TRBV30 to TRBJ1-5; the match to TRBD1 covers 7 bases. V shed 3 bases, J shed 7 bases, and the junction held 6 bases outside the gene matches. Germline-derived CDR1 and CDR2 are GTSNPN and SVGIG (reference sequence). There are 13 residues in the CDR3. This CDR3 reads CAWSPGTDQPQHF. Written as DNA, the CDR3 is TGTGCCTGGAGCCCCGGGACAGACCAGCCCCAGCATTTT.

The chain has TRBV9 and TRBJ2-1; 8 positions match TRBD2. The V gene's germline CDR1 is SGDLS and CDR2 YYNGEE. The J segment lost 4 bases and the V segment lost 0 bases, leaving 3 bases of the junction unmatched. This CDR3 is built from 15 residues. The CDR3 is CASSVGSGVYNEQFF. CDR3 DNA sequence: TGTGCCAGCAGCGTAGGTAGCGGGGTATACAATGAGCAGTTCTTC.

The gene calls are TRBV27 and TRBJ2-7, with 9 nucleotides matching TRBD2. The CDR3 covers 15 residues. From germline, CDR1 is MNHEY and CDR2 SMNVEV (reference sequence). The V and J ends lost 6 bases and 4 bases, in that order; junction bases with no gene match: 10. The CDR3 region is CASSPMREGLYEQYF. In DNA, the CDR3 is TGTGCCAGCAGCCCGATGCGGGAGGGCCTATACGAGCAGTACTTC.

The rearrangement links TRBV25-1 to TRBJ2-5, with D possibly matching TRBD1 (6 bases). Germline V gene lookup returns CDR1 MGHDK and CDR2 SYGVNS. The CDR3 spans 17 residues. Trimming took off 5 bases at V and 5 bases at J, with 24 bases between the two ends. CDR3 nucleotide sequence: TGTGCCAGCAGTCCCATCCCGGGCAGGGGCATAGGGGAGACCCAGTACTTC. Protein sequence: CASSPIPGRGIGETQYF.

This chain connects TRBV25-1 to TRBJ2-1, with 10 bases that match TRBD2. V was clipped by 5 bases and J by 0 bases; unmatched bases: 4. Germline CDR1 and CDR2: MGHDK and SYGVNS. This CDR3 is built from 16 residues. The CDR3 here is CASSQLAGISYNEQFF. CDR3 DNA: TGTGCCAGCAGTCAACTAGCGGGGATCTCCTACAATGAGCAGTTCTTC.

Only a few counts were recorded for this clone. The J gene is TRBJ2-2, the V gene TRBV7-2; no reliable D call. Trimming removed 2 bases at V and 7 bases at J, with 11 bases between. CDR1 SGHTA and CDR2 FQGNSA come from the germline V gene. CDR3 length: 14 amino acids. CDR3 sequence reads: CASSLKRSGGELFF. As DNA, the CDR3 is TGTGCCAGCAGCTTAAAGAGATCCGGCGGGGAGCTGTTTTTT.

CDR3 nucleotides: TGTGCCAGCAGTTACTCTCAATCCTACGAGCAGTACTTC. This sequence encodes CASSYSQSYEQYF. This chain uses TRBV6-6 with TRBJ2-7, with D hard to call. This CDR3 comprises 13 residues. Germline V CDR1 and CDR2: MNHNY, SVGAGI (reference sequence). Trimming removed 0 bases from V and 1 base from J, with 4 bases in between.

V gene TRBV5-1 combines with J gene TRBJ2-2, with a tentative D call TRBD1 (5 bases). Trimming took 0 bases from V and 5 from J, leaving 8 bases between them. CDR3 length: 14 amino acids. The germline gives CDR1 SGHRS, CDR2 YFSETQ. The CDR3 spells CASSLGSGTGELFF. Written as DNA, the CDR3 is TGCGCCAGCAGCTTGGGATCAGGGACCGGGGAGCTGTTTTTT.